These T cell receptor beta chains were read from a single sample in a study of shared T cell receptors in the human thymus. Using immunoSEQ multiplex PCR, the repertoire was profiled, and TCRdb retains in-frame clones only, with some absent. Of about 660,000 clones in the sample, approximately 88% were seen once. The same sample was also studied in work on human thymus T cells.

The sample was thymocytes. These receptors were obtained from a boy in the first two years of life with a congenital heart defect. The CDR3 runs from the conserved cysteine through the conserved F or W. Fields, in order: V gene, J gene, CDR3 protein.

>TRBV4-2|TRBJ2-3
CASSQVETSGSDTQYF
>TRBV27|TRBJ2-3
CASSWGQGETDTQYF
>TRBV5-1|TRBJ1-3
CASSLRQGGLAGNTIYF
>TRBV4-2|TRBJ2-5
CASSQGGTQETQYF
>TRBV27|TRBJ2-7
CASDTRDLLRSYEQYF
>TRBV15|TRBJ2-5
CATSRGTPGQSRGAQETQYF
>TRBV27|TRBJ2-7
CASSWTSGTPSYEQYF
>TRBV20-1|TRBJ2-1
CSARTTEEQFF
>TRBV2|TRBJ2-5
CASSESSGLAGEETQYF
>TRBV4-3|TRBJ2-1
CASSQERNEQFF
>TRBV29-1|TRBJ1-1
CSTPQGFGEAFF
>TRBV29-1|TRBJ2-1
CSVDPRGSEQFF
>TRBV7-2|TRBJ2-6
CASSRYLTRVDPGANVLTF
>TRBV25-1|TRBJ2-5
CASSGSPGETQYF
>TRBV11-2|TRBJ2-2
CASSLGLAGTGELFF
>TRBV7-2|TRBJ2-7
CASSLLVSYEQYF
>TRBV4-3|TRBJ1-1
CASSHRQGASTEAFF
>TRBV4-2|TRBJ2-1
CASSQKWGLAEGSSYNEQFF
>TRBV19|TRBJ1-5
CATRLRDMGPDQPQHF
>TRBV7-9|TRBJ2-7
CASSLPLYPGGIYEQYF
>TRBV25-1|TRBJ2-1
CASSGKGLAGNNEQFF
>TRBV7-2|TRBJ2-1
CASSLAGQSYNEQFF
>TRBV21-1|TRBJ2-7
CASTLGGYYEQYF
>TRBV9|TRBJ2-1
CASSVARGDRAIGLDSYNEQFF
>TRBV30|TRBJ1-1
CAWSPKGQGHNTEAFF
>TRBV11-2|TRBJ2-2
CAIQNGDRRIGELFF
>TRBV11-2|TRBJ2-3
CASSLGGLAGPIADTQYF
>TRBV6-5|TRBJ2-5
CASSYSGLAEQYF
>TRBV25-1|TRBJ1-5
CASSEGGARQPQHF
>TRBV7-2|TRBJ1-2
CASSQTAGAGNYGYTF
>TRBV7-9|TRBJ2-5
CASSLTGLAYSETQYF
>TRBV30|TRBJ2-1
CAWSQHRPGLAGVHEQFF
>TRBV4-3|TRBJ2-7
CASSQGDCYEQYF
>TRBV19|TRBJ2-7
CASSSGTTRAPYEQYF
>TRBV4-3|TRBJ2-1
CASSQGELSGRVNNEQFF
>TRBV15|TRBJ2-5
CATSRDDSGRAGKGTQYF
>TRBV28|TRBJ2-1
CASSLQREGENEQFF
>TRBV5-1|TRBJ2-1
CASTPTGANEQFF
>TRBV30|TRBJ1-3
CAWSVLQRSSGNTIYF
>TRBV15|TRBJ2-2
CATSRVAGENTGELFF
>TRBV7-8|TRBJ2-4
CASSLGKLAGDQWLAAKNIQYF
>TRBV15|TRBJ1-5
CATGDRGSQPQHF
>TRBV4-3|TRBJ2-3
CASSQDYRDTDTQYF
>TRBV10-1|TRBJ2-1
CASSSGVGRPTHNEQFF
>TRBV19|TRBJ2-1
CASSILAGGHNEQFF
>TRBV4-3|TRBJ2-1
CASSQAFGASSYNEQFF
>TRBV28|TRBJ2-7
CASSLTGDQEQYF
>TRBV27|TRBJ2-5
CASTPFPDLRTQPRETQYF
>TRBV18|TRBJ1-2
CASSPLAGAGPYGYTF
>TRBV25-1|TRBJ1-2
CASSEGGAGCGYTF
>TRBV5-4|TRBJ2-1
CASSFTLGGVNEQFF
>TRBV2|TRBJ1-5
CASNLHRQISNQPQHF
>TRBV27|TRBJ1-5
CASSSDRSNQPQHF
>TRBV28|TRBJ2-1
CASSVPGLAGGYYNEQFF
>TRBV9|TRBJ2-6
CASSPGPLQGRRTGANVLTF
>TRBV4-1|TRBJ2-3
CASSQAFPGTSSTDTQYF
>TRBV28|TRBJ1-5
CASSFLYPTGVDQPQHF
>TRBV4-1|TRBJ1-3
CASSQLDGGELSSGNTIYF
>TRBV4-1|TRBJ2-7
CASSQLTSYEQYF